This passage covers 24 T cell receptor beta chains from one sample sequenced in a study of sequential checkpoint blockade in melanoma. Repertoires were generated with immunoSEQ multiplex PCR, while TCRdb's copy carries only in-frame clones and drops some. The data show 15,000 to 20,000 clones, roughly 72% seen once. Treatment here: randomized to nivolumab then ipilimumab (arm A) or the reverse (arm B). The specimen was CD8+ T cells sorted from blood (inferred from file names), collected from a patient given nivolumab and ipilimumab in sequence. These receptors were obtained from a human donor with melanoma.

V gene TRBV5-1 combines with J gene TRBJ2-3, with D perhaps TRBD1 (6 bases). V lost 4 bases, J lost 2 bases, and 14 bases lay in between. Germline V gene sequence: CDR1 SGHRS, CDR2 YFSETQ. The CDR3 extends over 15 amino acids. CDR3 loop: CASSPGQTNTDTQYF. CDR3 DNA sequence: TGCGCCAGCAGCCCCGGACAGACAAACACAGATACGCAGTATTTT.

The chain joins TRBV6-5 to TRBJ1-1, with TRBD1 identical over 7 bases. The CDR3 covers 15 residues. From germline, CDR1 is MNHEY and CDR2 SVGAGI. The trim removed 2 bases at V and 1 base at J, leaving 4 bases unmatched. The CDR3 spells CASSYPQGGNTEAFF. CDR3 in DNA: TGTGCCAGCAGTTACCCTCAGGGGGGGAACACTGAAGCTTTCTTT.

This clone was counted only a few times. The chain is built from TRBV7-3 and TRBJ1-1, with D possibly matching TRBD1 (5 bases). The CDR3 runs 15 residues. V was trimmed by 1 base and J by 2 bases, leaving 11 bases between them. The germline CDR1 and CDR2 sequences are SGHTA and FQGTGA. CDR3 in DNA: TGTGCCAGCAGCTTAAGGGCAGGGATTAACACTGAAGCTTTCTTT. Its translation is CASSLRAGINTEAFF.

The chain joins TRBV28 to TRBJ2-7; D not certain. V was pared by 4 bases and J by 3 bases, with 10 bases between. The CDR3 runs 13 residues. Germline V gene data show CDR1 as MDHEN and CDR2 as SYDVKM. CDR3 bases: TGTGCCAGCAGTTACCTGAATAGCTACGAGCAGTACTTC. Its translation: CASSYLNSYEQYF.

The chain recombines TRBV27 with TRBJ1-2; a possible D gene is TRBD1 (5 bases). Trimming stripped 6 bases from V and 0 bases from J, with 8 bases between. From germline, CDR1 is MNHEY and CDR2 SMNVEV (reference sequence). The CDR3 consists of 13 residues. CDR3 protein: CASRQTANYGYTF. The CDR3 DNA is TGTGCCAGCAGGCAGACAGCTAACTATGGCTACACCTTC.

The genes are TRBV7-8 and TRBJ1-1; D is possibly TRBD1 (5 bases). With 1 base removed from V and 3 bases from J, the gap between germline ends came to 21 bases. Germline V gene data show CDR1 as SGHVS and CDR2 as FQNEAQ. CDR3 length: 18 amino acids. CDR3 region: CASSLDSGQGLLDTEAFF. As DNA, the CDR3 is TGTGCCAGCAGCTTAGATTCTGGGCAGGGCTTGTTAGACACTGAAGCTTTCTTT.

The rearrangement links TRBV19 to TRBJ1-5; the D gene is possibly TRBD1 (5 bases). CDR1 is LNHDA and CDR2 is SQIVND in the germline V gene (reference sequence). CDR3 size: 17 residues. Trimming shortened V by 0 bases and J by 4 bases, and 16 bases separated the two germline ends. The CDR3 nucleotides read TGTGCCAGTAGTATAGATCTAGACAGCGCTAGGAATCAGCCCCAGCATTTT. Amino acid sequence: CASSIDLDSARNQPQHF. Full variable domain (rest looked up from reference TRBV19 and TRBJ1-5): DGGITQSPKYLFRKEGQNVTLSCEQNLNHDAMYWYRQDPGQGLRLIYYSQIVNDFQKGDIAEGYSVSREKKESFPLTVTSAQKNPTAFYLCASSIDLDSARNQPQHFGDGTRLSIL.

The J gene is TRBJ2-1, the V gene TRBV2; D gene unclear. V was clipped by 3 bases and J by 3 bases, with 12 bases between them. The CDR3 consists of 15 residues. Germline CDR1 reads SNHLY; CDR2 reads FYNNEI. The CDR3 DNA reads TGTGCCAGCAGTGAGGCAGAACATCTCTACAATGAGCAGTTCTTC. The encoded protein is CASSEAEHLYNEQFF.

J is TRBJ1-3 and V is TRBV28; D unclear. The CDR3 extends over 11 amino acids. V was trimmed by 8 bases and J by 4 bases, leaving 6 bases between them. Germline CDR1 is MDHEN and CDR2 is SYDVKM. This CDR3 reads CASRVGNTIYF. The CDR3 nucleotides are TGTGCCAGCCGCGTCGGAAACACCATATATTTT. The full variable domain, completed using reference TRBV28 and TRBJ1-3, is DVKVTQSSRYLVKRTGEKVFLECVQDMDHENMFWYRQDPGLGLRLIYFSYDVKMKEKGDIPEGYSVSREKKERFSLILESASTNQTSMYLCASRVGNTIYFGEGSWLTVV.

This sequence joins TRBV9 and TRBJ2-1; TRBD2 aligns across 14 bases. Per germline, CDR1 SGDLS and CDR2 YYNGEE. The CDR3 runs to 16 residues. V was pared by 4 bases and J by 7 bases, with 7 bases of the junction left unmatched. CDR3 DNA: TGTGCCAGCAGCCCGACTAGCGGGAGGGCCTTTAATGAGCAGTTCTTC. Its translation: CASSPTSGRAFNEQFF.

The J gene is TRBJ1-1, the V gene TRBV6-6; D not resolved. The length of the CDR3 is 11 residues. The V end was cut by 7 bases, the J end by 8 bases, with 11 bases between. Per the germline V gene, CDR1 is MNHNY and CDR2 is SVGAGI (reference sequence). The CDR3: CASTETGEAFF. CDR3 in DNA: TGTGCCAGCACCGAAACGGGAGAAGCTTTCTTT.

This clone turned up a few times. The chain has TRBV7-6 and TRBJ1-5; perhaps TRBD1 as D (5 bases). With 6 bases removed from V and 6 bases from J, the gap between germline ends came to 12 bases. The CDR3 totals 13 residues. CDR1 SGHVS and CDR2 FNYEAQ come from the germline V gene. The CDR3 nucleotides read TGTGCCAGCAGTCTCCAGGGCGCTCAGCCCCAGCATTTT. Amino acid sequence: CASSLQGAQPQHF.

The chain uses TRBV6-4 and TRBJ2-7, with 10 bases identical to TRBD2. The length of the CDR3 is 15 residues. Germline V CDR1 and CDR2: MRHNA, SNTAGT. After removal of 8 bases from V and 0 bases from J, the junction contained 7 bases not matched to a gene. For the CDR3, the DNA is TGTGCCAGCTTCTCCGGGACTAGCGTCTCCTACGAGCAGTACTTC. The encoded protein is CASFSGTSVSYEQYF.

This clone was seen more than once but under ten times. This CDR3 is CASSWRGGTGELFF. CDR3 in DNA: TGTGCCAGCAGCTGGAGGGGCGGAACCGGGGAGCTGTTTTTT. The V and J genes are TRBV7-2 and TRBJ2-2, with a tentative D call TRBD2 (6 bases). Germline V gene data show CDR1 as SGHTA and CDR2 as FQGNSA. V lost 4 bases and J lost 5, with 11 bases in between. The CDR3 is 14 amino acids. Variable domain in full (rest from reference TRBV7-2 and TRBJ2-2): GAGVSQSPSNKVTEKGKDVELRCDPISGHTALYWYRQSLGQGLEFLIYFQGNSAPDKSGLPSDRFSAERTGGSVSTLTIQRTQQEDSAVYLCASSWRGGTGELFFGEGSRLTVL.

The chain combines TRBV5-1 with TRBJ2-7, with D possibly matching TRBD1 (6 bases). Trimming took off 1 base at V and 2 bases at J, with 19 bases between the two ends. The CDR3 totals 17 residues. Germline values: CDR1 SGHRS, CDR2 YFSETQ. This CDR3 is CASSLHSLRDKAYEQYF. CDR3 nucleotide sequence: TGCGCCAGCAGCTTGCACTCACTCCGGGACAAAGCCTACGAGCAGTACTTC.

This chain connects TRBV28 to TRBJ1-1; tentatively, D is TRBD1 (6 bases). The CDR3 length is 15 residues. Germline V gene sequence: CDR1 MDHEN, CDR2 SYDVKM. Trimming pared 8 bases from V and 3 bases from J, leaving 19 bases between. The DNA for the CDR3 is TGTGCCAGCTCACCTGCCGGGGGGGCCGACACTGAAGCTTTCTTT. Translated, it gives CASSPAGGADTEAFF.

The chain combines TRBV5-6 with TRBJ2-7, with TRBD1 matching over 10 bases. The V gene end was trimmed by 2 bases and the J gene end by 7 bases; junction bases not matched to a gene: 3. This CDR3 comprises 13 residues. CDR1 and CDR2 (germline): SGHDT, YYEEEE. The CDR3 spells CASSFRDRGEQYF. The CDR3 nucleotides read TGTGCCAGCAGCTTCCGGGACAGGGGAGAGCAGTACTTC.

In this sample, this clone turned up a few times. This sequence joins TRBV4-1 and TRBJ2-7, with 9 nucleotides matching TRBD2. Trimming took 1 base from V and 4 from J; bases not matched to a gene: 11. This CDR3 comprises 17 residues. CDR1 and CDR2 from the germline V gene are MGHRA and YSYEKL. CDR3 sequence reads: CASSQAPPGLAPYEQYF. Written as DNA, the CDR3 is TGCGCCAGCAGCCAAGCCCCTCCGGGACTAGCCCCATACGAGCAGTACTTC.

This chain uses TRBV7-9 with TRBJ2-7; 14 nucleotides agree with TRBD2. This CDR3 has 16 residues. Germline V gene sequence: CDR1 SEHNR, CDR2 FQNEAQ (reference sequence). The V and J ends lost 5 bases and 3 bases, in that order; junction bases with no gene match: 6. The CDR3 sequence is CASSPIGLAGGYEQYF. The CDR3 bases are TGTGCCAGCAGCCCGATTGGACTAGCGGGGGGCTACGAGCAGTACTTC.

In this sample, this clone turned up a few times. The chain couples TRBV27 to TRBJ2-7; TRBD1 matches 10 bases. The CDR3 covers 15 residues. Germline-derived CDR1 and CDR2 are MNHEY and SMNVEV (reference sequence). Unmatched junction bases numbered 9, after V lost 6 bases and J lost 4 bases. CDR3 in amino acids: CASSTDRDRGYEQYF. DNA for the CDR3: TGTGCCAGCAGCACTGACCGGGACAGGGGATACGAGCAGTACTTC.

The rearrangement uses TRBV5-1 and TRBJ1-1, with 7 bases aligning to TRBD1. V lost 2 bases to trimming and J lost 5 bases; unmatched junction nucleotides: 3. Germline values: CDR1 SGHRS, CDR2 YFSETQ. The CDR3 is 13 amino acids. The CDR3 sequence: CASSLYRGTEAFF. DNA for the CDR3: TGCGCCAGCAGCTTATACAGGGGTACTGAAGCTTTCTTT. The entire variable domain, with the rest obtained from reference TRBV5-1 and TRBJ1-1, is as follows: KAGVTQTPRYLIKTRGQQVTLSCSPISGHRSVSWYQQTPGQGLQFLFEYFSETQRNKGNFPGRFSGRQFSNSRSEMNVSTLELGDSALYLCASSLYRGTEAFFGQGTRLTVV.

The rearrangement links TRBV14 to TRBJ1-2; 7 nucleotides align to TRBD1. The CDR3 has 17 amino acids. Germline V CDR1 and CDR2: SGHDN, FVKESK. Trimming cost V 4 bases and J 6 bases; bases outside gene matches: 17. The CDR3 bases are TGTGCCAGCAGCCCAACTCAAGACAGGGCCTGGAGAAATGGCTACACCTTC. The encoded protein is CASSPTQDRAWRNGYTF.

The chain has TRBV9 and TRBJ1-1; D unclear. Per germline, CDR1 SGDLS and CDR2 YYNGEE. With 2 bases removed from V and 0 bases from J, the gap between germline ends came to 11 bases. The CDR3 length is 15 residues. The DNA of the CDR3 is TGTGCCAGCAGCGTGGGCCCAAGCTTGAACACTGAAGCTTTCTTT. Translating it yields CASSVGPSLNTEAFF.

The chain combines TRBV11-3 with TRBJ2-1; maybe TRBD2 (5 bases). Deletions cut 1 base from V and 3 bases from J, with 13 bases between. CDR3 size: 16 residues. CDR1 is SGHNT and CDR2 is YENEEA in the germline V gene. CDR3 protein: CASSLVRETIYNEQFF. Written as DNA, the CDR3 is TGTGCCAGCAGCTTAGTAAGGGAGACGATCTACAATGAGCAGTTCTTC. Complete variable domain (other parts from reference TRBV11-3 and TRBJ2-1): EAGVVQSPRYKIIEKKQPVAFWCNPISGHNTLYWYLQNLGQGPELLIRYENEEAVDDSQLPKDRFSAERLKGVDSTLKIQPAELGDSAVYLCASSLVRETIYNEQFFGPGTRLTVL.